A single T cell receptor (beta chain) is shown here with its context. Its target is unknown. This specimen belongs to a study of post-analysis software for immune sequencing data. Study information: Relapsing-remitting, secondary progressive and progressive-relapsing forms of multiple sclerosis all featured among disease courses. General study findings and limits: Controls showed significantly higher normalized Chao1 diversity than did multiple sclerosis patients. Under the F measure, samples that were prepared in one batch clustered strongly together.

Prepared libraries of TCR beta cDNA carried unique molecular identifiers. Roughly 450,000 cDNA molecules came from 1 to 10 million T cells. From the PCR reads, TCRdb called clonotypes with MiXCR, one entry per CDR3 protein. Here the sample spans hundreds of thousands of distinct CDR3 sequences, 25% to 30% being singletons. Sequencing input: blood. The receptor's source is a girl aged 5-17 years with multiple sclerosis.

CDR3 sequence reads: CASSLVSEDTQYF. The CDR3 DNA follows: TGTGCCAGCAGCTTAGTTTCAGAAGATACGCAGTATTTT. The rearrangement joins TRBV7-2 to TRBJ2-3; D remains unclear. Germline V lookup: CDR1 SGHTA, CDR2 FQGNSA. The CDR3 has 13 residues. The V end was cut by 1 base, the J end by 5 bases, with 7 bases between.